Listed below are T cell receptor beta chains from one sample, sequenced in a study of early T cells in non-severe SARS-CoV-2 infection. TCRdb re-analysed the 5' RACE reads in MiXCR, keeping a single row per CDR3 protein. The profile shows 60,000 to 75,000 distinct CDR3 sequences, around 11% of them singletons. Sequencing was done on a sample of whole blood. The source of these receptors is an adult who was a healthcare worker with PCR-confirmed SARS-CoV-2 infection or an uninfected control (not recorded which). CDR3s include the opening cysteine and the closing phenylalanine or tryptophan. A D gene is named only where the DNA matches it firmly. Size tells how often a clone was seen (once, few, many) or the class of an expanded clone, and some rows leave it out.

cdr3_nt: TGTGCCAGCAGTCAAGGTCTTTGGAACACCGGGGAGCTGTTTTTT
cdr3_aa: CASSQGLWNTGELFF
d_call: .
j_call: TRBJ2-2
clone_size: many
v_call: TRBV6-2/TRBV6-3

cdr3_nt: TGCAGTGCCATAAGACAGGGGGCGACTGAAGCTTTCTTT
cdr3_aa: CSAIRQGATEAFF
d_call: TRBD1
j_call: TRBJ1-1
clone_size: few
v_call: TRBV20-1

cdr3_nt: TGCGCCAGCAGCTTGGCCGACAGACCTTCCTACGAGCAGTACTTC
cdr3_aa: CASSLADRPSYEQYF
d_call: .
j_call: TRBJ2-7
clone_size: few
v_call: TRBV5-1

cdr3_nt: TGTGCCAGCAGCTTTGGGGATGGGGGCTCTGGAAACACCATATATTTT
cdr3_aa: CASSFGDGGSGNTIYF
d_call: .
j_call: TRBJ1-3
clone_size: many
v_call: TRBV7-8

cdr3_nt: TGCAGCGTAGGACAGGGTGAAGAGACCCAGTACTTC
cdr3_aa: CSVGQGEETQYF
d_call: TRBD1
j_call: TRBJ2-5
clone_size: many
v_call: TRBV29-1

cdr3_nt: TGTGCCAGCAGCTTAGTGGTACAGGACACTGAAGCTTTCTTT
cdr3_aa: CASSLVVQDTEAFF
d_call: .
j_call: TRBJ1-1
clone_size: .
v_call: TRBV7-2

cdr3_nt: TGTGCCAGCAGCTTACAGAAAAACATTCAGTACTTC
cdr3_aa: CASSLQKNIQYF
d_call: .
j_call: TRBJ2-4
clone_size: many
v_call: TRBV7-2

cdr3_nt: TGCAGCGCTACGACAGGGTTATACGAGCAGTACTTC
cdr3_aa: CSATTGLYEQYF
d_call: TRBD1
j_call: TRBJ2-7
clone_size: .
v_call: TRBV29-1

cdr3_nt: TGTGCCAGCAGCTACGGACAGGGAGGGACTGAAGCTTTCTTT
cdr3_aa: CASSYGQGGTEAFF
d_call: TRBD1
j_call: TRBJ1-1
clone_size: many
v_call: TRBV7-9

cdr3_nt: TGTGCCAGCAGCGTAGCATTGGCGGCTTCGGAGGATACGCAGTATTTT
cdr3_aa: CASSVALAASEDTQYF
d_call: .
j_call: TRBJ2-3
clone_size: .
v_call: TRBV9

cdr3_nt: TGTGCCGCCAACGGGGGGTTTAACAATGAGCAGTTCTTC
cdr3_aa: CAANGGFNNEQFF
d_call: TRBD2
j_call: TRBJ2-1
clone_size: .
v_call: TRBV10-3

cdr3_nt: TGTGCCAGCACCCATAGAGTTTTGGGGGGTTCCGACGAGCAGTACTTC
cdr3_aa: CASTHRVLGGSDEQYF
d_call: .
j_call: TRBJ2-7
clone_size: .
v_call: TRBV3-1

cdr3_nt: TGTGCCAGCAGCCGATCGGGACAGGGGCGGGGAGATACGCAGTATTTT
cdr3_aa: CASSRSGQGRGDTQYF
d_call: TRBD1
j_call: TRBJ2-3
clone_size: once
v_call: TRBV3-1

cdr3_nt: TGTGCCAGCAGCTTAGCTTTGGGGGATGGCAATCAGCCCCAGCATTTT
cdr3_aa: CASSLALGDGNQPQHF
d_call: .
j_call: TRBJ1-5
clone_size: few
v_call: TRBV7-9

cdr3_nt: TGCAGCGTTATGGGGGGCCGGGACACTGAAGCTTTCTTT
cdr3_aa: CSVMGGRDTEAFF
d_call: .
j_call: TRBJ1-1
clone_size: many
v_call: TRBV29-1

cdr3_nt: TGTGCCAGCTCTCCCCTGCGGACTAGCGGGGGGTACACAGATACGCAGTATTTT
cdr3_aa: CASSPLRTSGGYTDTQYF
d_call: TRBD2
j_call: TRBJ2-3
clone_size: many
v_call: TRBV18

cdr3_nt: TGTGCCAGCAGCTTGGTCCAGTATCCGAGCTCCTACGAGCAGTACTTC
cdr3_aa: CASSLVQYPSSYEQYF
d_call: .
j_call: TRBJ2-7
clone_size: few
v_call: TRBV5-5

cdr3_nt: TGTGCCAGCAGCCAAGATTCGGCGCAGGAAAACACCATATATTTT
cdr3_aa: CASSQDSAQENTIYF
d_call: .
j_call: TRBJ1-3
clone_size: few
v_call: TRBV4-2

cdr3_nt: TGTGCCAGCAGTGAGGCAGCGGCTGGCTACACCTTC
cdr3_aa: CASSEAAAGYTF
d_call: .
j_call: TRBJ1-2
clone_size: few
v_call: TRBV2

cdr3_nt: TGTGCCAGCAGCCCCGGGACTAGCGGGAGTACCGGGGAGCTGTTTTTT
cdr3_aa: CASSPGTSGSTGELFF
d_call: TRBD2
j_call: TRBJ2-2
clone_size: many
v_call: TRBV11-2

cdr3_nt: TGTGCCATCAAAGGAACAGGGGATCGGTACGAGCAGTACTTC
cdr3_aa: CAIKGTGDRYEQYF
d_call: TRBD1
j_call: TRBJ2-7
clone_size: .
v_call: TRBV10-3

cdr3_nt: TGTGCCAGCAGCCAAGGCGGGCAGGCTAACTATGGCTACACCTTC
cdr3_aa: CASSQGGQANYGYTF
d_call: .
j_call: TRBJ1-2
clone_size: many
v_call: TRBV3-1

cdr3_nt: TGTGCCAGCAGTTTACAGGGGATGGCTGAAGCTTTCTTT
cdr3_aa: CASSLQGMAEAFF
d_call: .
j_call: TRBJ1-1
clone_size: .
v_call: TRBV12-3/TRBV12-4

cdr3_nt: TGTGCCAGCGGACTAGCCCCCTCCTACAATGAGCAGTTCTTC
cdr3_aa: CASGLAPSYNEQFF
d_call: TRBD2
j_call: TRBJ2-1
clone_size: .
v_call: TRBV9

cdr3_nt: TGCAGTGCTAGAGCCTTGCGGGGGGGCACAGATACGCAGTATTTT
cdr3_aa: CSARALRGGTDTQYF
d_call: TRBD2
j_call: TRBJ2-3
clone_size: few
v_call: TRBV20-1

cdr3_nt: TGTGCCAGCAGCTTACAGGCTACAGCGCAGTATTTT
cdr3_aa: CASSLQATAQYF
d_call: .
j_call: TRBJ2-3
clone_size: many
v_call: TRBV5-4

cdr3_nt: TGTGCCAGCAGCCAAGAGGGTTGGGCTCAGCCCCAGCATTTT
cdr3_aa: CASSQEGWAQPQHF
d_call: .
j_call: TRBJ1-5
clone_size: many
v_call: TRBV3-1

cdr3_nt: TGCAGTGCTAGAGATCCTAGCGGGAAAGGGGGGGCAGATACGCAGTATTTT
cdr3_aa: CSARDPSGKGGADTQYF
d_call: TRBD2
j_call: TRBJ2-3
clone_size: .
v_call: TRBV20-1

cdr3_nt: TGTGCCAGCTCACCACTTGATGGCTACACCTTC
cdr3_aa: CASSPLDGYTF
d_call: .
j_call: TRBJ1-2
clone_size: .
v_call: TRBV18

cdr3_nt: TGTGCCAGCAGCGTACGCACCGGAGAGCTGTTTTTT
cdr3_aa: CASSVRTGELFF
d_call: .
j_call: TRBJ2-2
clone_size: .
v_call: TRBV9

cdr3_nt: TGTGCCAGCTCACCACCAGCCGATCAACGGGACATTCAGTACTTC
cdr3_aa: CASSPPADQRDIQYF
d_call: .
j_call: TRBJ2-4
clone_size: few
v_call: TRBV18

cdr3_nt: TGCGCCAGCAGCTTGCCCTCGTCCGGGGAGCTGTTTTTT
cdr3_aa: CASSLPSSGELFF
d_call: .
j_call: TRBJ2-2
clone_size: few
v_call: TRBV5-1

cdr3_nt: TGTGCCAGCAGCCAAGCTGCGGGGACAGGGGAGCAGTACTTC
cdr3_aa: CASSQAAGTGEQYF
d_call: TRBD1
j_call: TRBJ2-7
clone_size: many
v_call: TRBV3-1

cdr3_nt: TGTGCCAGCAGCCGGACTAGCGGACCTGACAATGAGCAGTCCTTC
cdr3_aa: CASSRTSGPDNEQSF
d_call: TRBD2
j_call: TRBJ2-1
clone_size: .
v_call: TRBV5-5

cdr3_nt: TGTGCCAGCAGCGTAGGAGCAGGGGGCCTAGAGACCCAGTACTTC
cdr3_aa: CASSVGAGGLETQYF
d_call: TRBD1
j_call: TRBJ2-5
clone_size: many
v_call: TRBV9

cdr3_nt: TGTGCCATCAGTGTTTTCCCGGGGGAGCAGTACTTC
cdr3_aa: CAISVFPGEQYF
d_call: .
j_call: TRBJ2-7
clone_size: .
v_call: TRBV10-3

cdr3_nt: TGTGCGCTCAGAGACCCTACTAACTATGGCTACACCTTC
cdr3_aa: CALRDPTNYGYTF
d_call: .
j_call: TRBJ1-2
clone_size: few
v_call: TRBV19

cdr3_nt: TGTGCCAGCGCTCGGAGCACTACAGAGACCCAGTACTTC
cdr3_aa: CASARSTTETQYF
d_call: .
j_call: TRBJ2-5
clone_size: .
v_call: TRBV28

cdr3_nt: TGTGCCAGCGGCACCACAGATACGCAGTATTTT
cdr3_aa: CASGTTDTQYF
d_call: .
j_call: TRBJ2-3
clone_size: .
v_call: TRBV7-9

cdr3_nt: TGTGCCAGCAGGCCGGACAGAAACACCGGGGAGCTGTTTTTT
cdr3_aa: CASRPDRNTGELFF
d_call: .
j_call: TRBJ2-2
clone_size: .
v_call: TRBV7-2

cdr3_nt: TGTGCCAGAATCGGGCCCCCGGGCCAGCATTTT
cdr3_aa: CARIGPPGQHF
d_call: .
j_call: TRBJ1-5
clone_size: few
v_call: TRBV3-1

cdr3_nt: TGTGCCAGCAGTGAAACCTCAAAGGGAACTGAAGCTTTCTTT
cdr3_aa: CASSETSKGTEAFF
d_call: .
j_call: TRBJ1-1
clone_size: many
v_call: TRBV6-1

cdr3_nt: TGTGCCAGTAGAGACAGCCTCTATAATTCACCCCTCCACTTT
cdr3_aa: CASRDSLYNSPLHF
d_call: .
j_call: TRBJ1-6
clone_size: many
v_call: TRBV19

cdr3_nt: TGTGCTAGTGGCCCACAGGGGAGCTCCTACAATGAGCAGTTCTTC
cdr3_aa: CASGPQGSSYNEQFF
d_call: TRBD1
j_call: TRBJ2-1
clone_size: .
v_call: TRBV12-5

cdr3_nt: TGCGCCAGCAGCTCATTCGCAGGGCTCTCTGGAAACACCATATATTTT
cdr3_aa: CASSSFAGLSGNTIYF
d_call: .
j_call: TRBJ1-3
clone_size: .
v_call: TRBV4-1

cdr3_nt: TGTGCCAGCAGCCCGGGATCGCGTTACGAGCAGTACTTC
cdr3_aa: CASSPGSRYEQYF
d_call: .
j_call: TRBJ2-7
clone_size: many
v_call: TRBV5-6

cdr3_nt: TGTGCCAGCAGCCGGGGGACATTGAACACTGAAGCTTTCTTT
cdr3_aa: CASSRGTLNTEAFF
d_call: .
j_call: TRBJ1-1
clone_size: many
v_call: TRBV7-9

cdr3_nt: TGTGCCAGCAGTGTCGGGACAGGGGTTCCCGGGGAGCTGTTTTTT
cdr3_aa: CASSVGTGVPGELFF
d_call: TRBD1
j_call: TRBJ2-2
clone_size: .
v_call: TRBV6-5

cdr3_nt: TGCAGCGTTGGGGGACAGTTAAATGGCTACACCTTC
cdr3_aa: CSVGGQLNGYTF
d_call: TRBD1
j_call: TRBJ1-2
clone_size: .
v_call: TRBV29-1

cdr3_nt: TGTGCCAGCAGGAGTTTAGGGGTTTTGTCACCCCTCCACTTT
cdr3_aa: CASRSLGVLSPLHF
d_call: .
j_call: TRBJ1-6
clone_size: .
v_call: TRBV6-5

cdr3_nt: TGCAGTGCTAGACAGAGGAACACTGAAGCTTTCTTT
cdr3_aa: CSARQRNTEAFF
d_call: .
j_call: TRBJ1-1
clone_size: .
v_call: TRBV20-1

cdr3_nt: TGTGCCAGCACCCTTCCGTCGGGGCGAGAGAGTTCCCTAGCCAAAAACATTCAGTACTTC
cdr3_aa: CASTLPSGRESSLAKNIQYF
d_call: .
j_call: TRBJ2-4
clone_size: many
v_call: TRBV11-1

cdr3_nt: TGCGCCAGCAGCCCCCTGAACCCGGGACAGGACGGCTACACCTTC
cdr3_aa: CASSPLNPGQDGYTF
d_call: TRBD1
j_call: TRBJ1-2
clone_size: many
v_call: TRBV4-3

cdr3_nt: TGTGCCAGCAGCAACCCGACAGGGGAGTTTAATTCACCCCTCCACTTT
cdr3_aa: CASSNPTGEFNSPLHF
d_call: TRBD1
j_call: TRBJ1-6
clone_size: once
v_call: TRBV7-9